One sample yielded the 29 T cell receptor beta chains listed below, sequenced in a study of resident and recirculating memory T cells in vitiligo (dated by TCRdb to about 2018). The library was obtained by the immunoSEQ multiplex PCR assay. Here the immuneACCESS table is served through TCRdb, limited to in-frame sequences with V and J called. Missing clones are a known gap in these copies; in checked studies unresolved V genes cover under half, and the rest lacks a known reason. This sample has some 70,000 clones in its table, and more than 85% of those were observed once. The ten largest account for less than 5% of the sample. The sequencing input was blood. The receptor set was obtained from a male donor with vitiligo.

This chain connects TRBV4-2 to TRBJ2-6; a possible D gene is TRBD1 (5 bases). Trimming removed 1 base from V and 2 bases from J, with 6 bases in between. The germline CDR1 and CDR2 sequences are LGHNA and YNFKEQ. This CDR3 region has 15 residues. The CDR3 is CASSQGGTGANVLTF. CDR3 DNA sequence: TGTGCCAGCAGCCAAGGGGGCACTGGGGCCAACGTCCTGACTTTC.

The chain has TRBV2 and TRBJ1-5, with 10 bases aligning to TRBD1. Looked up from germline, CDR1 is SNHLY and CDR2 is FYNNEI. The CDR3 is made up of 15 amino acids. With V trimmed by 10 bases and J by 1 base, 7 bases remained unmatched. DNA for the CDR3: TGTGCCACCGGGACAGGGGAGAGGAGCAATCAGCCCCAGCATTTT. Its translation is CATGTGERSNQPQHF.

The rearrangement uses TRBV4-3 and TRBJ2-1; D is perhaps TRBD2 (5 bases). The V end lost 3 bases, the J end lost 3 bases, and 15 bases lay between the germline ends. The CDR3 totals 16 residues. Per germline, CDR1 LGHNA and CDR2 YSLEER. The CDR3 reads CASSQYSSYFYNEQFF. Written as DNA, the CDR3 is TGCGCCAGCAGCCAGTATTCTAGCTATTTCTACAATGAGCAGTTCTTC.

V and J are TRBV5-1 and TRBJ2-7, with 9 bases aligning to TRBD1. The germline V gene encodes CDR1 SGHRS and CDR2 YFSETQ. The CDR3 is 17 residues long. Trimming removed 0 bases from V and 5 bases from J; junction bases left unmatched: 12. CDR3 region: CASSLVVGGTGKHEQYF. CDR3 DNA sequence: TGCGCCAGCAGCTTGGTCGTTGGAGGGACAGGGAAACACGAGCAGTACTTC.

This rearrangement joins TRBV14 to TRBJ2-7, with D unresolved. V shed 1 base and J shed 7 bases, with 14 bases lying between them. Looked up from germline, CDR1 is SGHDN and CDR2 is FVKESK. The CDR3 spans 14 residues. This CDR3 reads CASSQGGPLWEQYF. The DNA for the CDR3 is TGTGCCAGCAGCCAAGGAGGCCCCCTATGGGAGCAGTACTTC.

The rearrangement uses TRBV6-4 and TRBJ1-1; 9 bases align to TRBD1. Unmatched junction bases numbered 3, after V lost 6 bases and J lost 4 bases. Germline assignment: CDR1 MRHNA and CDR2 SNTAGT. The CDR3 contains 13 residues. This CDR3 reads CASRGQGSTEAFF. CDR3 bases: TGTGCCAGCAGGGGACAGGGTAGCACTGAAGCTTTCTTT.

The chain is built from TRBV12-5 and TRBJ2-1; D call uncertain. CDR1 and CDR2 (germline): LGHNT, FRNRAP. CDR3 length: 11 amino acids. Trimming took 4 bases from V and 7 from J, leaving 5 bases between them. DNA for the CDR3: TGTGCTAGTGGTTACGGGAATGAGCAGTTCTTC. Amino acid sequence: CASGYGNEQFF.

V usage is TRBV5-6 and J usage is TRBJ2-5; D is undetermined. Judging by the DNA end, TRBJ2-7 fits better; the J call may be wrong. Per germline, CDR1 SGHDT and CDR2 YYEEEE. The CDR3 is 13 residues long. The CDR3 spells CASSLGSSYEQYF. The CDR3 DNA is TGTGCCAGCAGCTTGGGGAGCTCCTACGAGCAGTACTTC.

The chain couples TRBV6-5 to TRBJ2-7; D uncertain. Per the germline V gene, CDR1 is MNHEY and CDR2 is SVGAGI. V lost 0 bases and J 4 bases, leaving 13 bases between the germline ends. The CDR3 totals 15 residues. CDR3: CASSYSGFGSYEQYF. The CDR3 nucleotides are TGTGCCAGCAGTTACTCAGGTTTCGGGTCTTACGAGCAGTACTTC.

V gene TRBV6-6 combines with J gene TRBJ2-2, with a weak D call TRBD2 (5 bases). The CDR3 loop spans 14 amino acids. Trimming shortened V by 1 base and J by 7 bases, and 10 bases separated the two germline ends. Germline CDR1 MNHNY, CDR2 SVGAGI (reference sequence). The CDR3 reads CASSYFSGFGELFF. DNA of the CDR3: TGTGCCAGCAGTTACTTCTCGGGGTTCGGGGAGCTGTTTTTT.

This chain links TRBV7-3 with TRBJ2-6; D may be TRBD2 (5 bases). V lost 6 bases to trimming and J lost 4 bases, with 13 bases between them. CDR1 is SGHTA and CDR2 is FQGTGA in the germline V gene. The length of the CDR3 is 15 residues. CDR3 sequence reads: CASRLTGSGANVLTF. CDR3 nucleotides: TGTGCCAGCAGACTAACGGGGTCCGGGGCCAACGTCCTGACTTTC.

This clone came up once. J is TRBJ2-3 and V is TRBV11-2; TRBD2 is a possible D gene (5 bases). The CDR3 runs to 15 residues. V was clipped by 2 bases and J by 4 bases, with 13 bases between them. The V gene's germline CDR1 is SGHAT and CDR2 FQNNGV. The CDR3 bases are TGTGCCAGCAGCTTATCCGGGGATCGGGCAGATACGCAGTATTTT. The encoded protein is CASSLSGDRADTQYF.

CDR3 DNA: TGTGCCAGCAGCTTGGGACAGGGGATTTGGAACTATGGCTACACCTTC. Protein: CASSLGQGIWNYGYTF. The chain employs TRBV5-8 and TRBJ1-2; TRBD1 matches 8 bases. Germline CDR1 and CDR2: SGHTS and YDEGEE. V shed 0 bases and J 2 bases; nucleotides not matched to a gene: 6. The CDR3 sequence is 16 residues long. Based on the CDR3 plus reference TRBV5-8 and TRBJ1-2, the full variable domain is EAGVTQSPTHLIKTRGQQATLRCSPISGHTSVYWYQQALGLGLQFLLWYDEGEERNRGNFPPRFSGRQFPNYSSELNVNALELEDSALYLCASSLGQGIWNYGYTFGSGTRLTVV.

The chain uses TRBV29-1 and TRBJ2-2; maybe TRBD1 (5 bases). Trimming stripped 4 bases from V and 5 bases from J, with 17 bases between. This CDR3 is built from 15 residues. Germline loops: CDR1 SQVTM, CDR2 ANQGSEA. The CDR3 nucleotides are TGCAGCGTTGTCCCAGGGTCATTGTCGACCGGGGAGCTGTTTTTT. As protein: CSVVPGSLSTGELFF.

V and J are TRBV5-1 and TRBJ2-3; TRBD2 matches 8 bases. The CDR3 has 15 residues. Germline CDR1 and CDR2: SGHRS and YFSETQ. V shed 0 bases and J 4 bases; nucleotides not matched to a gene: 4. The DNA for the CDR3 is TGCGCCAGCAGCTTGGTGGGACTAGAGGCAGATACGCAGTATTTT. Its translation: CASSLVGLEADTQYF. The variable domain in full, with the rest retrieved from reference TRBV5-1 and TRBJ2-3, is KAGVTQTPRYLIKTRGQQVTLSCSPISGHRSVSWYQQTPGQGLQFLFEYFSETQRNKGNFPGRFSGRQFSNSRSEMNVSTLELGDSALYLCASSLVGLEADTQYFGPGTRLTVL.

This sequence joins TRBV25-1 and TRBJ1-6; 7 nucleotides match TRBD1. V dropped 5 bases and J dropped 8; count of bases not matched to a gene: 3. In germline, CDR1 is MGHDK, CDR2 SYGVNS. The CDR3 extends over 13 amino acids. The DNA for the CDR3 is TGTGCCAGCAGTAGGACAGGAGATTCACCCCTCCACTTT. Its translation is CASSRTGDSPLHF.

This clone occurred once. This chain connects TRBV29-1 to TRBJ1-3; D is possibly TRBD1 (6 bases). V lost 0 bases and J 8 bases, leaving 17 bases between the germline ends. The germline CDR1 and CDR2 sequences are SQVTM and ANQGSEA. The CDR3 length is 15 residues. The CDR3 DNA is TGCAGCGTTGAAGAGAGGGCAGGGGCGGGGGACACCATATATTTT. Translation: CSVEERAGAGDTIYF. The full variable domain, completed using reference TRBV29-1 and TRBJ1-3, is SAVISQKPSRDICQRGTSLTIQCQVDSQVTMMFWYRQQPGQSLTLIATANQGSEATYESGFVIDKFPISRPNLTFSTLTVSNMSPEDSSIYLCSVEERAGAGDTIYFGEGSWLTVV.

This clone came up once. The CDR3 DNA is TGCGCCAGCAGCCAAGGAAAGGGGACAAACGAAGCCAAAAACATTCAGTACTTC. Its protein product is CASSQGKGTNEAKNIQYF. The genes are TRBV4-3 and TRBJ2-4, with D maybe TRBD1 (6 bases). V was pared by 1 base and J by 0 bases, with 16 bases between. Germline lookup yields CDR1 LGHNA and CDR2 YSLEER. The CDR3 length is 18 residues.

The chain employs TRBV19 and TRBJ2-6; tentative D call: TRBD1 (6 bases). Trimming took off 3 bases at V and 0 bases at J, with 21 bases between the two ends. The CDR3 is made up of 20 amino acids. From germline, CDR1 is LNHDA and CDR2 SQIVND (reference sequence). CDR3 coding DNA: TGTGCCAGTAGTATTTTTGCGCCCAGCACAGGGAGCTCTGGGGCCAACGTCCTGACTTTC. Translated: CASSIFAPSTGSSGANVLTF.

The rearrangement joins TRBV15 to TRBJ2-1; D is possibly TRBD1 (7 bases). This CDR3 is built from 14 residues. Between the trimmed V and J ends, which lost 9 bases and 5 bases, there was a span of 17 bases. In germline, CDR1 is LNHNV, CDR2 YYDKDF (reference sequence). CDR3 loop: CATRRDSLDNEQFF. The CDR3 DNA sequence: TGTGCCACGCGGCGGGACAGCTTAGACAATGAGCAGTTCTTC.

This clone was counted between two and nine times. The chain carries TRBV2 and TRBJ1-1; D gene unclear. The CDR3 length is 15 residues. Trimming removed 4 bases from V and 0 bases from J, with 12 bases in between. CDR1 is SNHLY, CDR2 FYNNEI, per germline. The CDR3 loop reads CASSVENLVNTEAFF. The CDR3 coding sequence is TGTGCCAGCAGTGTAGAGAATTTGGTGAACACTGAAGCTTTCTTT.

The chain has TRBV13 and TRBJ2-2; 11 nucleotides align to TRBD2. V shed 3 bases, J shed 1 base, and the junction held 7 bases outside the gene matches. This CDR3 is 18 amino acids long. Germline CDR1 and CDR2: PRHDT and FYEKMQ (reference sequence). The CDR3, as DNA: TGTGCCAGCAGCTTGGCCGGGACTAGCGGAATGAACACCGGGGAGCTGTTTTTT. This gives the protein CASSLAGTSGMNTGELFF.

The chain uses TRBV9 and TRBJ1-2, with TRBD1 matching 7 bases. This CDR3 spans 15 amino acids. Germline V gene data show CDR1 as SGDLS and CDR2 as YYNGEE. After removal of 4 bases from V and 5 bases from J, the junction contained 11 bases not matched to a gene. The chain's CDR3 is CASSLSPGTAYGYTF. In DNA, the CDR3 is TGTGCCAGCAGCCTATCCCCTGGGACAGCATATGGCTACACCTTC. Using reference TRBV9 and TRBJ1-2 for the parts outside the CDR3, the full variable domain is DSGVTQTPKHLITATGQRVTLRCSPRSGDLSVYWYQQSLDQGLQFLIQYYNGEERAKGNILERFSAQQFPDLHSELNLSSLELGDSALYFCASSLSPGTAYGYTFGSGTRLTVV.

The count of this clone is one. The chain links TRBV5-4 to TRBJ1-4; TRBD1 might be the D (6 bases). Trimming took 4 bases from V and 7 from J, leaving 17 bases between them. Germline V gene data show CDR1 as SGHNT and CDR2 as YYREEE (reference sequence). The CDR3 length is 15 residues. The CDR3 spells CASSHKGVDGEKLFF. CDR3 in DNA: TGTGCCAGCAGCCATAAGGGGGTAGATGGTGAAAAACTGTTTTTT.

The V call is TRBV7-9, the J call TRBJ2-6; TRBD1 might be the D (6 bases). The CDR3 loop spans 16 amino acids. Germline assignment: CDR1 SEHNR and CDR2 FQNEAQ (reference sequence). The V gene lost 5 bases and the J gene lost 3 bases, with 14 bases spanning the gap. CDR3 amino acids: CASSDLQGGGANVLTF. CDR3 in DNA: TGTGCCAGCAGCGATCTACAGGGCGGTGGGGCCAACGTCCTGACTTTC.

The chain employs TRBV25-1 and TRBJ1-1, with 7 bases aligning to TRBD1. Germline V gene data show CDR1 as MGHDK and CDR2 as SYGVNS. The CDR3 extends over 14 amino acids. Trimming cost V 4 bases and J 4 bases; bases outside gene matches: 6. CDR3 bases: TGTGCCAGCAGTGTGACAGGGTCGCGCACTGAAGCTTTCTTT. Protein: CASSVTGSRTEAFF.

The chain has TRBV18 and TRBJ1-3; D remains unclear. Germline V gene data show CDR1 as KGHSH and CDR2 as LQKENI. The CDR3 is 15 amino acids. The V end was cut by 1 base, the J end by 0 bases, with 7 bases between. CDR3 sequence (DNA): TGTGCCAGCTCACCACAGCTCTCCTCTGGAAACACCATATATTTT. Its protein is CASSPQLSSGNTIYF.

This chain joins TRBV4-3 and TRBJ1-1, with 9 bases aligning to TRBD1. The V gene end was trimmed by 3 bases and the J gene end by 4 bases; junction bases not matched to a gene: 6. Germline V gene data show CDR1 as LGHNA and CDR2 as YSLEER. This CDR3 contains 15 residues. The CDR3 bases are TGCGCCAGCAGCCAGGAGGGGACAGGGTCCACTGAAGCTTTCTTT. Its protein product is CASSQEGTGSTEAFF.

This clone came up a few times. J is TRBJ2-2 and V is TRBV5-1; TRBD2 is a possible D gene (7 bases). The CDR3 has 17 amino acids. Trimming shortened V by 3 bases and J by 5 bases, and 20 bases separated the two germline ends. Per the germline V gene, CDR1 is SGHRS and CDR2 is YFSETQ. CDR3 sequence reads: CASSSSVGGRRTGELFF. CDR3 nucleotide sequence: TGCGCCAGCAGCTCCTCGGTGGGGGGGCGTAGGACCGGGGAGCTGTTTTTT.